A selection of T cell receptor beta chains follows, all from one sample in a study of PD-1 blockade in classical Hodgkin lymphoma. Data came from immunoSEQ multiplex PCR; TCRdb stores just in-frame clones and leaves some out. Found here are about 10,000 clones, about 93% of them singletons; the top ten hold roughly 13%. Sequenced material: peripheral blood mononuclear cells (PBMCs), taken at baseline. All receptors come from a human donor with classical Hodgkin lymphoma. Each CDR3 is given with its conserved first and last residue. D genes are given only for firm matches. Size tells how often a clone was seen (once, few, many) or the class of an expanded clone, and some rows leave it out.

V gene: TRBV30; clone size: once; D gene: -; CDR3 protein: CAGSRASNQPQHF
V gene: TRBV2; clone size: once; D gene: -; CDR3 protein: CASRLALAHPDTQYF
V gene: TRBV29-1; clone size: -; D gene: TRBD2; CDR3 protein: CSVEDLTSGGGEQYF
V gene: TRBV7-9; clone size: -; D gene: -; CDR3 protein: CASSPGQARYEKLFF
V gene: TRBV7-9; clone size: -; D gene: -; CDR3 protein: CASSGDSAEQYF
V gene: TRBV28; clone size: -; D gene: -; CDR3 protein: CASSGYEQYF
V gene: TRBV2; clone size: -; D gene: -; CDR3 protein: CASSGSVDSLAYEQYF
V gene: TRBV10-1; clone size: -; D gene: -; CDR3 protein: CASSEAGEETQYF
V gene: TRBV19; clone size: -; D gene: TRBD1; CDR3 protein: CASMGTGYYNEQFF
V gene: TRBV28; clone size: -; D gene: -; CDR3 protein: CASLGGPGRSGQPQHF
V gene: TRBV2; clone size: -; D gene: TRBD2; CDR3 protein: CASSEPGLADTDTQYF
V gene: TRBV20-1; clone size: -; D gene: -; CDR3 protein: CSAGGDPQHF
V gene: TRBV5-1; clone size: -; D gene: TRBD2; CDR3 protein: CASSRSLLAGEVDTQYF
V gene: TRBV5-1; clone size: -; D gene: -; CDR3 protein: CASSNNAPGAVTQYF
V gene: TRBV6-4; clone size: -; D gene: TRBD2; CDR3 protein: CASLRLAANTGELFF
V gene: TRBV2; clone size: -; D gene: -; CDR3 protein: CASSENPSSYEQYF
V gene: TRBV27; clone size: -; D gene: TRBD2; CDR3 protein: CASMFSSGRFETQYF
V gene: TRBV12-5; clone size: -; D gene: -; CDR3 protein: CASGFGYNEQFF
V gene: TRBV28; clone size: -; D gene: -; CDR3 protein: CASSPPVGNGQPQHF
V gene: TRBV19; clone size: -; D gene: -; CDR3 protein: CASKGPFSGNTIYF
V gene: TRBV6-4; clone size: -; D gene: -; CDR3 protein: CASSDSLSGYNEQFF
V gene: TRBV7-6; clone size: -; D gene: -; CDR3 protein: CASSLAGTRDTQYF
V gene: TRBV4-2; clone size: -; D gene: TRBD1; CDR3 protein: CASSPGTGGAYEQYF
V gene: TRBV27; clone size: -; D gene: -; CDR3 protein: CASSSYGGSTDTQYF
V gene: TRBV6-6; clone size: once; D gene: -; CDR3 protein: CASSKSDRAHGGYTF
V gene: TRBV5-4; clone size: -; D gene: TRBD2; CDR3 protein: CASSLVVREGRKTQYF
V gene: TRBV11-3; clone size: -; D gene: -; CDR3 protein: CASSLRAGNTGELFF
V gene: TRBV6-5; clone size: -; D gene: -; CDR3 protein: CASSYFRGYEQFF
V gene: TRBV29-1; clone size: -; D gene: -; CDR3 protein: CSVEDGRLGANVLTF
V gene: TRBV6-5; clone size: -; D gene: -; CDR3 protein: CASTLPGSVPYEQYF
V gene: TRBV19; clone size: -; D gene: -; CDR3 protein: CASKIRGGGTGELFF
V gene: TRBV18; clone size: -; D gene: -; CDR3 protein: CASSPSSILDEKLFF
V gene: TRBV4-1; clone size: -; D gene: -; CDR3 protein: CASSQVRWETQYF
V gene: TRBV19; clone size: -; D gene: TRBD1; CDR3 protein: CASSYMDRGIEKLFF
V gene: TRBV15; clone size: -; D gene: -; CDR3 protein: CATSRDRQGGWNQPQHF
V gene: TRBV30; clone size: -; D gene: -; CDR3 protein: CASPVGGSGYTF
V gene: TRBV5-1; clone size: once; D gene: TRBD1; CDR3 protein: CASRRDRNYEQYF